The source of this T cell receptor (beta chain) is a study of T-cell reconstitution after alpha-beta-depleted transplantation in children. Study-wide results and caveats: Roughly two months post-transplant, alpha-beta T cells reportedly originated from several hundred graft clones that had expanded.

Worth noting for this clonotype: No antigen is known for it.

V lost 7 bases, J lost 6 bases, and 13 bases stayed unmatched. The germline V gene has CDR1 ENHRY and CDR2 SYGVKD. The CDR3 contains 16 residues. Unique molecular identifiers were built into the TCRbeta library. Each CDR3 protein gets one entry after TCRdb re-called the PCR reads with MiXCR. The sample yields about 580,000 distinct CDR3 sequences, under 25% seen once. Sequencing used PBMCs, mostly from graft donor cells, obtained 360 days after TCRalphabeta/CD19-depleted stem cell transplant. This rearrangement joins TRBV10-3 to TRBJ2-3; TRBD2 agrees at 10 bases. The TCR was taken from a boy younger than two who had a stem cell transplant for acute myeloid leukemia, so the T cells may come from the graft donor. The CDR3 reads CAIKGDSGGAMDTQYF. The DNA of the CDR3 is TGTGCCATCAAGGGAGACAGCGGGGGGGCCATGGATACGCAGTATTTT.